These T cell receptor beta chains were read from a single sample in a study of shared clonotypes between healthy human individuals. TCRdb's copy holds only in-frame clones and misses some; the assay was immunoSEQ multiplex PCR. This table has a few million clones, more than 80% appearing once. The sequenced material came from naive CD4+ T cells sorted from blood. Receptor source: a man younger than 35 in good health. Both conserved end residues are trimmed from each CDR3. Clone size is stated in some rows and not others, as once, few, many or a class when expanded.

CDR3aa: ASSLATDTQY
abundance: .
v_gene: TRBV2

CDR3aa: SVDDRGFQETQY
abundance: .
v_gene: TRBV29-1

CDR3aa: ASSNRENYEQY
abundance: .
v_gene: TRBV6-5

CDR3aa: ASSWDRVYGYT
abundance: once
v_gene: TRBV6-5

CDR3aa: ASSLARGSGEQF
abundance: .
v_gene: TRBV11-3

CDR3aa: ATGGTSGSNEQY
abundance: .
v_gene: TRBV11-2

CDR3aa: ASRTGTPDYGYT
abundance: .
v_gene: TRBV19

CDR3aa: ARDNLGETQY
abundance: .
v_gene: TRBV30

CDR3aa: ASSFDRATYYGYT
abundance: .
v_gene: TRBV7-2

CDR3aa: ASSAYRTGDEQY
abundance: .
v_gene: TRBV9

CDR3aa: ASSHGTGPETQY
abundance: .
v_gene: TRBV18

CDR3aa: ASSLRQDYGYT
abundance: .
v_gene: TRBV18

CDR3aa: ASRQTGNNSPLH
abundance: .
v_gene: TRBV6-5

CDR3aa: ASSPDTNYGYT
abundance: once
v_gene: TRBV7-2

CDR3aa: ASSVTSGTDTQY
abundance: .
v_gene: TRBV5-4

CDR3aa: ASSEARTWRKGEQY
abundance: .
v_gene: TRBV6-1

CDR3aa: ASSELEQGTSPLH
abundance: .
v_gene: TRBV10-2

CDR3aa: ASSPSLQGAGEQY
abundance: once
v_gene: TRBV18

CDR3aa: ASSPYDTRPNTEAF
abundance: once
v_gene: TRBV18

CDR3aa: SVEVGQGAPPDTQY
abundance: .
v_gene: TRBV29-1

CDR3aa: ASRGGGPNTGELF
abundance: .
v_gene: TRBV5-4

CDR3aa: ASSGRGYAEAF
abundance: .
v_gene: TRBV7-9

CDR3aa: ASSFGDRYTGELF
abundance: .
v_gene: TRBV28

CDR3aa: ASSDGPLTEAF
abundance: few
v_gene: TRBV10-1

CDR3aa: ASSSTGFTGNTIY
abundance: once
v_gene: TRBV2

CDR3aa: ASSLPGAGQETQY
abundance: once
v_gene: TRBV11-2

CDR3aa: ASSFLVDDEKLF
abundance: .
v_gene: TRBV28

CDR3aa: ASSLGGGTNEKLF
abundance: .
v_gene: TRBV7-9

CDR3aa: AWSGRTGLYSNQPQH
abundance: .
v_gene: TRBV30

CDR3aa: ASSLSIGHSSGANVLT
abundance: .
v_gene: TRBV27

CDR3aa: ASSLIQIGYGYT
abundance: .
v_gene: TRBV7-8

CDR3aa: ASSSGLPPYNEQF
abundance: .
v_gene: TRBV11-2

CDR3aa: ASSEESGAGTYRTDTQY
abundance: .
v_gene: TRBV10-1

CDR3aa: SVDWLNTGELF
abundance: .
v_gene: TRBV29-1

CDR3aa: ASSSSGREEQY
abundance: .
v_gene: TRBV7-9

CDR3aa: ASSPRTSGGSTGELF
abundance: .
v_gene: TRBV9